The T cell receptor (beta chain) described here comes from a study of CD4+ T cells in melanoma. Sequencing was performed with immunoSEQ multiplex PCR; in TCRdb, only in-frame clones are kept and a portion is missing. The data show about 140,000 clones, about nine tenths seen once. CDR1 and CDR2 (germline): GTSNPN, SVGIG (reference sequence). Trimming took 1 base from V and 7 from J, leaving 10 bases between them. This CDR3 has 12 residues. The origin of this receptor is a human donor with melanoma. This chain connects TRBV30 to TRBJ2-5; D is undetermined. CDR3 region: CAWSGGGGTQYF. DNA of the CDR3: TGTGCCTGGAGTGGTGGCGGCGGGACCCAGTACTTC.